The clone carrying this T cell receptor beta chain was seen a handful of times. Gene and germline names: mouse. The CDR3 is cut off 4 residues early in the read; its end comes from the germline J gene. This sample is drawn from a study of CD8+ T cells in alopecia areata. RNA extraction was followed by reverse transcription into cDNA, which acted as the sequencing template. The assay was immunoSEQ multiplex PCR, and TCRdb's table has in-frame clones only and misses some. The sample yields approximately 280,000 clones, without any singletons. Per the germline V gene, CDR1 is NNHDY and CDR2 is SYVADS. The CDR3 has 15 residues. Trimming pared 2 bases from V and 0 bases from J, leaving 12 bases between. It was with CD4, CD8alpha, NKG2D, NKG2ACE and other markers that pooled cutaneous lymph node cells were sorted.

The clonotype originates from a C3H/HeJ mouse with alopecia areata. Strain haplotype (MHC): H2-k. Input material: CD4+ T cells sorted from a lymph node. The chain joins TRBV13-3 to TRBJ2-7; D remains unclear. The CDR3 here is CASSDPPQSSYEQYF. The covered CDR3 bases are TGTGCCAGCAGTGACCCCCCTCAGTCCTCCTAT.